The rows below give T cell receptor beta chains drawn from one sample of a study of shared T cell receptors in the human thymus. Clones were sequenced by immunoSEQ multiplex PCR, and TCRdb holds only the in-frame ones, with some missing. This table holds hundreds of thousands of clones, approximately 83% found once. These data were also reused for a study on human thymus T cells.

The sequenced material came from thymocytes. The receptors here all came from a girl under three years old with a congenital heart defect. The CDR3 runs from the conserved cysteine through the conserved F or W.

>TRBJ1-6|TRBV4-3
CASSQARDGGIDNSPLHF
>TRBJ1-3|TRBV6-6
CASSYSLRAGDTIYF
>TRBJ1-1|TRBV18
CASSPGPYPPLQGGGRDTEAFF
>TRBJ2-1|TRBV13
CASSSGTTYNEQFF
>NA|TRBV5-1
CASTSRLAGALNEQYF
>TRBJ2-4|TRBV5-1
CASRNTRDRQNIQYF
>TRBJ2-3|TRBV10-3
CAISEPGGTDTQYF
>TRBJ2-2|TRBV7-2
CASSRTSGVAGELFF
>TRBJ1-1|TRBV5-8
CASTKDRGQGTEAFF
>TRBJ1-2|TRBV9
CASSVGRGRPCGYTF
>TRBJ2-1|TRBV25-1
CASSRGGQGITYNEQFF
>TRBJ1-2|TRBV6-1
CASRCARGRGCGYTF
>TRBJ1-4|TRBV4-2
CASSQPDRENEKLFF
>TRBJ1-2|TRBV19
CAVDTGVRGYTF
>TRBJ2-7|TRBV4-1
CASSQEFRVLHEQYF
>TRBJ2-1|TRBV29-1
CSVAPGKSEFF
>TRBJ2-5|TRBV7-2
CASSLEPRGIQETQYF
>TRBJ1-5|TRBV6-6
CASSYRGQANQPQHF
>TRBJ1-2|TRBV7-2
CASSSTFWAENYGYTF
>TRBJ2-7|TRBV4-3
CASSQDVTGSYEQYF
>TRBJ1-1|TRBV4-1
CASSPGHPNTEAFF
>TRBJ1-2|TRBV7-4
CASGPQTGLPNYGYTF
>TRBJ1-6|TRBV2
CASSGTDSSYNSPLHF
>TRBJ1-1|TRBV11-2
CASSLGLRTANTEAFF
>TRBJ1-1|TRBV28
CASSLLGAGGVNTEAFF
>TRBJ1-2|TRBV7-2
CASSFPFGQNPEYGYTF
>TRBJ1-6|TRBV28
CASSLSQRVYNSPLHF
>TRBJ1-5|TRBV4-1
CASSQDSPPGQSSNQPQHF
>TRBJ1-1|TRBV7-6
CASSLPGGNTEAFF
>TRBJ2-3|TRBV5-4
CASSLTNLAGDSTDTQYF
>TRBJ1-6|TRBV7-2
CASSGGQGYNSPLHF
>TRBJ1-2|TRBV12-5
CASGSPPGQGVTF
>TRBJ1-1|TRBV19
CATYGGQGGTEAFF
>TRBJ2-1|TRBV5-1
CASSWEFGEQFF
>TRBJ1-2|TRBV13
CASSTTRDCF
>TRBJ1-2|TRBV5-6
CASSLFQLHNYGYTF
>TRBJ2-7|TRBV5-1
CASSLDPVVRYEQYF
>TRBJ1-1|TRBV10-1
CASTGGTNTEAFF
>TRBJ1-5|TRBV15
CATSRVGQGNGQPQHF
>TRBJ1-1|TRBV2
CASTFPGGDTEAFF
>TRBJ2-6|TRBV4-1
CASRLTPSGANVLTF